Presented here are 4 T cell receptor beta chains from one specimen sequenced in a study of T-cell reconstitution after alpha-beta-depleted transplantation in children. For TCRbeta, the library was prepared with unique molecular identifiers. TCRdb ran MiXCR on the PCR reads and lists one entry per CDR3 protein. The sample holds almost 400,000 distinct CDR3 sequences, around 21% seen once. The specimen comprised PBMCs from the stem cell graft donor, sampled from the stem cell graft. The origin of the receptors is a human donor who donated a stem cell graft to a child with acute myeloid leukemia.

This clonotype occurred many times. The chain has TRBV10-1 and TRBJ2-1, with TRBD2 matching 7 bases. V gave up 2 bases and J gave up 2 bases; unmatched junction bases: 6. CDR1 is WNHNN, CDR2 SYGVQD, per germline (reference sequence). This CDR3 is built from 16 residues. The CDR3 bases are TGCGCCAGCAGTGAGGGGGGGGGATTGGCCTACAATGAGCAGTTCTTC. Protein: CASSEGGGLAYNEQFF.

The chain couples TRBV4-1 to TRBJ1-4; D is ambiguous. CDR1 and CDR2 (germline): MGHRA, YSYEKL. The CDR3 sequence is 15 residues long. V was shortened by 0 bases and J by 7 bases, with 12 bases between the two germline ends. CDR3 sequence reads: CASSQDERGGEKLFF. The CDR3 nucleotides read TGCGCCAGCAGCCAAGATGAGCGGGGTGGTGAAAAACTGTTTTTT.

This clonotype was recorded a few times. The rearrangement links TRBV15 to TRBJ2-3, with D perhaps TRBD2 (6 bases). This CDR3 spans 16 amino acids. Trimming pared 3 bases from V and 4 bases from J, leaving 17 bases between. Germline V gene data show CDR1 as LNHNV and CDR2 as YYDKDF (reference sequence). The CDR3 region is CATSSVPLLASDTQYF. In nucleotides, the CDR3 is TGTGCCACCAGCAGCGTCCCGCTACTAGCATCAGATACGCAGTATTTT.

This chain uses TRBV2 with TRBJ2-2; the D call may be TRBD1 or TRBD2 (5 bases each). CDR1 SNHLY and CDR2 FYNNEI come from the germline V gene. The V gene lost 6 bases and the J gene lost 3 bases, with 8 bases spanning the gap. The CDR3 has 13 amino acids. The CDR3 nucleotides are TGTGCCAGCAGACTAGGGGACACCGGGGAGCTGTTTTTT. Its protein product is CASRLGDTGELFF.